This is a list of T cell receptor beta chains from one sample in a study of cytomegalovirus exposure and HLA in healthy donors. Assay: immunoSEQ multiplex PCR; the TCRdb copy retains only in-frame clones and omits some. The profile shows about 90,000 clones, about four fifths of them singletons. The sample consisted of PBMCs. The receptor source for this set is a man aged 18 to 35 in good health and CMV-seronegative. The CDR3 runs from the conserved cysteine through the conserved F or W. The D gene is left open where the match is weak. Clone size is not always given. Where it is, it says once, few, many or a class for expanded clones.

size | J | V | D | DNA | CDR3
NA | TRBJ2-2 | TRBV7-6 | TRBD2 | TGTGCCAGCGGGGGATTAGCGGGAGAGGGGACCGGGGAGCTGTTTTTT | CASGGLAGEGTGELFF
NA | TRBJ2-1 | TRBV6-5 | TRBD2 | TGTGCCAGCAGTTTGGTAGCGGGGAAGCAGTTCTTC | CASSLVAGKQFF
NA | TRBJ1-2 | TRBV5-1 | NA | TGCGCCAGCAGCTTGGGCCAGCGAAATAACTATGGCTACACCTTC | CASSLGQRNNYGYTF
NA | TRBJ1-5 | TRBV5-1 | NA | TGCGCCAGCAGCTTGGAGCCGGGGGGTGGCAATCAGCCCCAGCATTTT | CASSLEPGGGNQPQHF
NA | TRBJ2-6 | TRBV19 | NA | TGTGCCAGTAGTATAGGGCAGGGGCACTCTGGGGCCAACGTCCTGACTTTC | CASSIGQGHSGANVLTF
NA | TRBJ2-7 | TRBV4-3 | TRBD2 | TGCGCCAGCAGCCATAGGCGGGGGGCCCTTTACGAGCAGTACTTC | CASSHRRGALYEQYF
NA | TRBJ1-2 | TRBV25-1 | TRBD1 | TGTGCCAGCAGTGGAGGGGGCTACTATGGCTACACCTTC | CASSGGGYYGYTF
NA | TRBJ1-4 | TRBV21-1 | NA | TGTGCCAGCCCCAAAGAGGGACAGCGAGAAAAACTGTTTTTT | CASPKEGQREKLFF
NA | TRBJ2-3 | TRBV28 | TRBD2 | TGTGCCAGCAGTTCTAATAGCGGGACGGGGACAGATACGCAGTATTTT | CASSSNSGTGTDTQYF
NA | TRBJ1-1 | TRBV9 | NA | TGTGCCAGCAGCGTAGGGGGAGGGTTCACTGAAGCTTTCTTT | CASSVGGGFTEAFF
NA | TRBJ1-5 | TRBV7-9 | NA | TGTGCCAGCAGCCCGGGGGGGGGTATTTGGAGGGACAATCAGCCCCAGCATTTT | CASSPGGGIWRDNQPQHF
NA | TRBJ2-7 | TRBV5-6 | NA | TGTGCCAGCAGCTTGTGGGGGGGCGGGGAGTACTTC | CASSLWGGGEYF
NA | TRBJ2-7 | TRBV7-8 | TRBD2 | TGTGCCAGCAGCTCCCCGGGACTAGCTATGCCTTCCTACGAGCAGTACTTC | CASSSPGLAMPSYEQYF
NA | TRBJ1-1 | TRBV12-2 | NA | TGTGCAAGTCGCTCCGGAGGAGGACAGGGATTAAATAGCACTGAAGCTTTCTTT | CASRSGGGQGLNSTEAFF
once | TRBJ2-7 | TRBV5-1 | TRBD2 | TGCGCCAGCAGCTCCCGGGATGGGGCGGGGGGAGAGCAGTACTTC | CASSSRDGAGGEQYF
NA | TRBJ2-1 | TRBV12-5 | TRBD1 | TGTGCTAGTGGCCCTCATTCCGGGACAGGGGGCTATGAGCAGTTCTTC | CASGPHSGTGGYEQFF
NA | TRBJ1-4 | TRBV7-8 | TRBD1 | TGTGCCAGCAGCTTACAGGGGGCAAAGCTGTTTTTT | CASSLQGAKLFF
NA | TRBJ1-2 | TRBV28 | NA | TGTGCCAGCAGTTTTATGGGGCCTTCGAATGGCTACACCTTC | CASSFMGPSNGYTF
few | TRBJ1-2 | TRBV7-9 | NA | TGTGCCAGCAGCCGCGTCGGGGGGTCGGGCTATGGCTACACCTTC | CASSRVGGSGYGYTF
NA | TRBJ1-2 | TRBV7-9 | TRBD1 | TGTGCCAGCAGCTCCGCCGGGACAGCCGCTTATGGCTACACCTTC | CASSSAGTAAYGYTF
NA | TRBJ2-7 | TRBV14 | TRBD2 | TGTGCCAGCAGCCAAGGGGGGGGGAGCGAGCAGTACTTC | CASSQGGGSEQYF
NA | TRBJ1-2 | TRBV9 | TRBD1 | TGTGCCAGCAGCGTAGCATTGCAGGGGGCAACGGAGGGCTACACCTTC | CASSVALQGATEGYTF
NA | TRBJ2-7 | TRBV9 | TRBD2 | TGTGCCAGCAGCCCCGGGGGGTGGGTAGGCGAGCAGTACTTC | CASSPGGWVGEQYF
NA | TRBJ1-2 | TRBV10-2 | NA | TGCGCCAGCAGTGAAGCCCTTGAAGGCTACACCTTC | CASSEALEGYTF
NA | TRBJ1-1 | TRBV6-5 | TRBD1 | TGTGCCAGCAGCCATAGACAGGGAGTGGCTGAAGCTTTCTTT | CASSHRQGVAEAFF
NA | TRBJ2-1 | TRBV25-1 | NA | TGTGCCAGCAGTGAATGGGGAGATATCTCCTACAATGAGCAGTTCTTC | CASSEWGDISYNEQFF
once | TRBJ1-1 | TRBV29-1 | NA | TGCAGCGTCTCCTACGCGCGGGGAGCTGAAGCTTTCTTT | CSVSYARGAEAFF
NA | TRBJ2-7 | TRBV7-6 | TRBD2 | TGTGCCAGCAGCCCGGGACTAGCGGGAGGGCCCCACGAGCAGTACTTC | CASSPGLAGGPHEQYF
NA | TRBJ2-1 | TRBV4-1 | NA | TGCGCCAGCAGCCAAGAATCACTAGTGCGTGGCAATGAGCAGTTCTTC | CASSQESLVRGNEQFF
NA | TRBJ1-1 | TRBV15 | NA | TGTGCCACCAGCAGAGTCATGAACACTGAAGCTTTCTTT | CATSRVMNTEAFF
NA | TRBJ2-1 | TRBV5-6 | NA | TGTGCCAGCAGCCCCCCCCCGATAGACAGCTCCTACAATGAGCAGTTCTTC | CASSPPPIDSSYNEQFF
once | TRBJ2-7 | TRBV7-9 | TRBD2 | TGTGCCAGCAGCTTACCGGGAGGCCCCTACGAGCAGTACTTC | CASSLPGGPYEQYF
NA | TRBJ2-3 | TRBV7-2 | TRBD2 | TGTGCCAGCAGCGTTAATCACGGGGGGAGGGAGTATTTT | CASSVNHGGREYF
NA | TRBJ2-6 | TRBV6-1 | TRBD1 | TGTGCCAGCAGTGGGGGACAGGGGGCGTTCTCTGGGGCCAACGTCCTGACTTTC | CASSGGQGAFSGANVLTF
NA | TRBJ1-2 | TRBV27 | NA | TGTGCCAGCAGTCCGAGACAAAATACCTATGGCTACACCTTC | CASSPRQNTYGYTF
NA | TRBJ2-5 | TRBV27 | NA | TGTGCCAGCAGTTTAATCCCCGGGGTGGGGACCCAGTACTTC | CASSLIPGVGTQYF
NA | TRBJ1-2 | TRBV14 | TRBD1 | TGTGCCAGCAGGCTCGGGACAGGGAACTATGGCTACACCTTC | CASRLGTGNYGYTF
NA | TRBJ2-6 | TRBV29-1 | NA | TGCAGCGCACAGGAGACTGGGGCCAACGTCCTGACTTTC | CSAQETGANVLTF
NA | TRBJ1-5 | TRBV7-2 | NA | TGTGCCAGCAGCATCGCAGACGGCGGCTATCAGCCCCAGCATTTT | CASSIADGGYQPQHF
few | TRBJ1-2 | TRBV6-6 | TRBD1 | TGTGCCAGCAGTTACCCGGGACAGGGTCGGGGCTACACCTTC | CASSYPGQGRGYTF
once | TRBJ2-1 | TRBV11-3 | TRBD2 | TGTGCCAGCAGCTCCGAACCGGGACTAGCGGGAGTTGAGCAGTTCTTC | CASSSEPGLAGVEQFF
NA | TRBJ1-1 | TRBV4-3 | NA | TGCGCCAGCAGCCAAGAGCCGGGGATGAACACTGAAGCTTTCTTT | CASSQEPGMNTEAFF
few | TRBJ1-1 | TRBV7-2 | NA | TGTGCCAGCAGCTTAAACTCACGGGTCACTGAAGCTTTCTTT | CASSLNSRVTEAFF
NA | TRBJ1-4 | TRBV19 | TRBD1 | TGTGCCAGTGGGGACAGGGCTCGCGAAAAACTGTTTTTT | CASGDRAREKLFF
once | TRBJ2-5 | TRBV2 | TRBD2 | TGTGCCAGCACCATTAGCGGGAGCGGGTACTTC | CASTISGSGYF
NA | TRBJ1-3 | TRBV19 | NA | TGTGCCAGTCGTCGAGCTGGGGAGGGAAACACCATATATTTT | CASRRAGEGNTIYF
NA | TRBJ2-5 | TRBV9 | TRBD2 | TGTGCCAGCAGCGTGGGACTAGCGGGAGTACTGGAGACCCAGTACTTC | CASSVGLAGVLETQYF
NA | TRBJ1-1 | TRBV30 | NA | TGTGCCTGGAGTGTACGGAGAGAGGGTCCTTTTAACACTGAAGCTTTCTTT | CAWSVRREGPFNTEAFF
once | TRBJ2-7 | TRBV10-3 | NA | TGTGCCATCAGTGGGAGGGGATTTAGCGGACAACCGCCCACCTACGAGCAGTACTTC | CAISGRGFSGQPPTYEQYF
NA | TRBJ2-2 | TRBV5-4 | NA | TGTGCCAGCAGCGTGGCGGGGATCGACACCGGGGAGCTGTTTTTT | CASSVAGIDTGELFF
NA | TRBJ2-3 | TRBV5-6 | NA | TGTGCCAGCAGCTTGGGGGACATCACAGATACGCAGTATTTT | CASSLGDITDTQYF